This T cell receptor beta chain is drawn from a study of early T cells in non-severe SARS-CoV-2 infection. Per germline, CDR1 GTSNPN and CDR2 SVGIG (reference sequence). With 2 bases removed from V and 7 bases from J, the gap between germline ends came to 14 bases. The CDR3 has 13 amino acids. This clonotype was picked up many times. TCRdb recomputed calls from the 5' RACE reads with MiXCR, one row per CDR3 protein. The sample gives tens of thousands of distinct CDR3 sequences, more than 15% of which show up once; 7.5% to 10% is in the top ten. The source is an adult who was a healthcare worker with PCR-confirmed SARS-CoV-2 infection or an uninfected control (not recorded which). The V call is TRBV30, the J call TRBJ1-2; D not certain. Sequencing was performed on whole blood, taken at baseline. CDR3 sequence: CAWSPSGPSGYTF. CDR3 bases: TGTGCCTGGAGTCCCTCCGGGCCCAGTGGCTACACCTTC. The whole variable domain, remainder taken from reference TRBV30 and TRBJ1-2, is SQTIHQWPATLVQPVGSPLSLECTVEGTSNPNLYWYRQAAGRGLQLLFYSVGIGQISSEVPQNLSASRPQDRQFILSSKKLLLSDSGFYLCAWSPSGPSGYTFGSGTRLTVV.